The T cell receptor beta chain described here comes from a study of identical twins. Findings and limits, study-wide: Conclusions came from cross-sectional statistical analysis, not from following the same donors. Out-of-frame sharing of TCR alpha in monozygotic twins was underestimated by models. Clonotypes of the beta chain that were abundant in cord blood carried fewer insertions (memory repertoires showed none).

Comments on this clonotype: What it recognizes is unknown.

CDR3 length equals 18 residues. The V gene end was trimmed by 0 bases and the J gene end by 3 bases; junction bases not matched to a gene: 10. Germline CDR1 LNHNV, CDR2 YYDKDF (reference sequence). The authors used template switching to add a universal primer site and gave cDNA unique molecular identifiers. TCRdb re-derived calls from the 5' RACE reads in MiXCR, one entry per CDR3 protein. The repertoire holds a few hundred thousand distinct CDR3 sequences, with around 8% as singletons. The data were also submitted as part of a second study, on yellow fever vaccine responses in identical twins.

The material sequenced was CD8+ T cells sorted from blood. This receptor was identified in a woman between 18 and 30 years old in good health. V usage is TRBV15 and J usage is TRBJ2-3, with 9 positions matching TRBD2. The CDR3 coding sequence is TGTGCCACCAGCAGAGATACACGCGGGGGGGCAGGAACAGATACGCAGTATTTT. It translates to CATSRDTRGGAGTDTQYF.